This T cell receptor beta chain was documented in a study of post-analysis software for immune sequencing data. Study-level findings and limits: Four to six TRBV segments were significantly more frequent in patients than in controls. TRBV5-6, TRBV5-1 and TRBV20-1 were among these segments.

The CDR3 extends over 11 amino acids. The ends were cut back, 7 bases at V and 2 bases at J, with 8 bases in the middle. From germline, CDR1 is DFQATT and CDR2 SNEGSKA (reference sequence). This clonotype was counted only a few times. Its specificity is unknown. Prepared TCR beta cDNA libraries contained unique molecular identifiers. TCRdb processed the PCR reads anew with MiXCR; each CDR3 protein has one entry. The sample includes about 770,000 distinct CDR3 sequences, around 42% of them seen just once. The sample was blood. This receptor was obtained from a girl aged 10 to 17 with multiple sclerosis. The genes are TRBV20-1 and TRBJ2-5, with D tentatively TRBD2 (6 bases). In nucleotides, the CDR3 is TGCAGTGGGGGGACTCAAGAGACCCAGTACTTC. Encoded protein: CSGGTQETQYF.